The rows below give T cell receptor beta chains drawn from one sample of a study of identical twins. One entry per CDR3 protein results from TCRdb running MiXCR on the 5' RACE reads. The table has over 550,000 distinct CDR3 sequences, 7.1% seen once. Separately, the same data were catalogued under a study of yellow fever vaccine responses in identical twins.

The sequencing sample was made of PBMCs. The receptors shown here come from a woman aged 18-30 years in good health. The CDR3 runs from the conserved cysteine through the conserved F or W. A D gene is named only where the DNA matches it firmly. Rows may omit the clone size; those that give it use once, few, many or a size class.

D	V	size	J	CDR3	DNA
NA	TRBV4-1	NA	TRBJ2-5	CASSQALSETQYF	TGCGCCAGCAGCCAAGCTCTATCAGAGACCCAGTACTTC
NA	TRBV20-1	NA	TRBJ2-2	CSARGHTGAGELFF	TGCAGTGCTAGAGGCCATACGGGGGCCGGGGAGCTGTTTTTT
NA	TRBV20-1	few	TRBJ2-1	CSARDSPGTPSNEQFF	TGCAGTGCTAGAGATAGTCCCGGGACTCCCAGCAATGAGCAGTTCTTC
TRBD2	TRBV5-1	NA	TRBJ2-1	CASSFRTSGRLSYNEQFF	TGCGCCAGCAGCTTCCGGACTAGCGGGAGACTCTCCTACAATGAGCAGTTCTTC
TRBD1	TRBV4-1	many	TRBJ2-4	CASSQEGRDSGVAKNIQYF	TGCGCCAGCAGCCAAGAAGGACGGGACAGTGGGGTAGCCAAAAACATTCAGTACTTC
NA	TRBV28	NA	TRBJ2-7	CASRLVRGPLYEQYF	TGTGCCAGCAGATTAGTCAGGGGACCCCTCTACGAGCAGTACTTC
NA	TRBV12-3/TRBV12-4	NA	TRBJ1-2	CASSLSVDGYTF	TGTGCCAGCAGTTTGTCAGTGGATGGCTACACCTTC
TRBD1	TRBV5-1	NA	TRBJ2-5	CASSLRTGESQETQYF	TGCGCCAGCAGCCTTAGGACAGGAGAGAGCCAAGAGACCCAGTACTTC
NA	TRBV29-1	many	TRBJ2-1	CSVTSREAYNEQFF	TGCAGCGTTACTAGCAGGGAGGCCTACAATGAGCAGTTCTTC
NA	TRBV15	NA	TRBJ2-7	CATRASARDEQYF	TGTGCCACCCGAGCGAGTGCCCGGGACGAGCAGTACTTC
TRBD2	TRBV6-6	NA	TRBJ2-1	CASSYGASGSHGNEQFF	TGTGCCAGCAGTTACGGGGCTAGCGGGAGCCATGGCAATGAGCAGTTCTTC
TRBD2	TRBV20-1	NA	TRBJ2-1	CSARDRGGRFDEQFF	TGCAGTGCTAGAGATCGGGGCGGGAGGTTCGATGAGCAGTTCTTC
NA	TRBV6-5	few	TRBJ2-5	CASSYSGDQETQYF	TGTGCCAGCAGTTACTCCGGCGACCAAGAGACCCAGTACTTC
NA	TRBV10-3	NA	TRBJ2-3	CAISGGQTITDTQYF	TGTGCCATCAGTGGAGGCCAGACCATCACAGATACGCAGTATTTT
NA	TRBV11-2	few	TRBJ2-2	CASSQRLEGRGKNTGELFF	TGTGCCAGCAGCCAAAGGCTAGAGGGGCGGGGCAAGAACACCGGGGAGCTGTTTTTT
NA	TRBV5-1	many	TRBJ1-1	CASSLSPRAEAFF	TGCGCCAGCAGCTTGAGTCCCAGGGCGGAAGCTTTCTTT
TRBD2	TRBV7-8	NA	TRBJ2-2	CASSLGTSGGANTGELFF	TGTGCCAGCAGCTTAGGGACTAGCGGGGGGGCGAACACCGGGGAGCTGTTTTTT
NA	TRBV7-6	many	TRBJ1-3	CASSQDRLSGNTIYF	TGTGCCAGCAGCCAAGACAGGCTCTCTGGAAACACCATATATTTT
NA	TRBV5-5	few	TRBJ1-1	CASSLASGVTEAFF	TGTGCCAGCAGCTTGGCGTCGGGGGTTACTGAAGCTTTCTTT
NA	TRBV20-1	many	TRBJ2-1	CSAQSRGPHNEQFF	TGCAGTGCTCAGTCGCGGGGGCCTCACAATGAGCAGTTCTTC
TRBD2	TRBV27	NA	TRBJ2-3	CASSSWRESDTQYF	TGTGCCAGCAGTTCGTGGCGGGAGTCAGATACGCAGTATTTT
NA	TRBV28	few	TRBJ2-7	CASSLRIAGYEQYF	TGTGCCAGCAGTTTAAGAATAGCAGGTTACGAGCAGTACTTC
NA	TRBV10-3	few	TRBJ2-1	CAIKGGENEQFF	TGTGCCATCAAAGGCGGGGAAAATGAGCAGTTCTTC
TRBD2	TRBV4-1	NA	TRBJ2-5	CASSQIAGVEQETQYF	TGCGCCAGCAGCCAAATAGCGGGAGTGGAACAAGAGACCCAGTACTTC
TRBD1	TRBV29-1	few	TRBJ2-1	CSVEGNRGYNEQFF	TGCAGCGTTGAAGGGAACAGGGGGTACAATGAGCAGTTCTTC
TRBD2	TRBV2	few	TRBJ2-1	CASSPLAGVPSYNEQFF	TGTGCCAGCAGTCCGCTAGCGGGAGTCCCCTCCTACAATGAGCAGTTCTTC
TRBD1	TRBV20-1	NA	TRBJ2-4	CSAIDRGESSKNIQYF	TGCAGTGCGATCGACAGGGGGGAAAGTTCCAAAAACATTCAGTACTTC
TRBD2	TRBV12-3/TRBV12-4	many	TRBJ2-4	CASSFGAGGGNIQYF	TGTGCCAGCAGTTTTGGAGCGGGAGGGGGGAACATTCAGTACTTC
TRBD2	TRBV2	many	TRBJ2-7	CASGGLAGVGLSYEQYF	TGTGCCAGCGGGGGACTAGCGGGAGTCGGTCTCTCCTACGAGCAGTACTTC
NA	TRBV15	few	TRBJ1-1	CATSRTEGVLAFF	TGTGCCACCAGCAGAACCGAGGGGGTTTTGGCTTTCTTT
NA	TRBV7-9	few	TRBJ2-5	CASSLGVGTTAETQYF	TGTGCCAGCAGCTTAGGTGTCGGGACGACCGCGGAGACCCAGTACTTC
NA	TRBV5-6	few	TRBJ2-7	CASTSSRTGNSYEQYF	TGTGCCAGCACCTCATCACGGACGGGAAACTCCTACGAGCAGTACTTC
TRBD1	TRBV5-1	few	TRBJ2-2	CASSPPKGANYGELFF	TGCGCCAGCAGCCCACCGAAGGGGGCTAATTACGGGGAGCTGTTTTTT
NA	TRBV28	few	TRBJ1-4	CASRSGTTNEKLFF	TGTGCCAGCAGGTCGGGTACAACTAATGAAAAACTGTTTTTT
NA	TRBV7-8	NA	TRBJ2-1	CASSGLGPNNEQFF	TGTGCCAGCAGCGGCCTGGGTCCAAACAATGAGCAGTTCTTC
NA	TRBV12-3/TRBV12-4	few	TRBJ1-1	CASSATDKMNTEAFF	TGTGCCAGCAGTGCGACGGACAAGATGAACACTGAAGCTTTCTTT
NA	TRBV7-9	few	TRBJ2-3	CASRPGTNLMGQYF	TGTGCCAGCAGACCGGGAACGAACTTGATGGGGCAGTATTTT
TRBD1	TRBV29-1	NA	TRBJ2-2	CSVEGFQGTDTGELFF	TGCAGCGTTGAAGGATTCCAAGGGACAGACACCGGGGAGCTGTTTTTT
TRBD1	TRBV4-2	NA	TRBJ2-6	CASSQDGTGYGANVLTF	TGTGCCAGCAGCCAAGACGGGACAGGGTACGGGGCCAACGTCCTGACTTTC
NA	TRBV7-8	few	TRBJ2-4	CASSGSDGINIQYF	TGTGCCAGCAGCGGGAGTGACGGTATAAACATTCAGTACTTC
NA	TRBV10-3	few	TRBJ2-3	CAISEPAGTSNTQYF	TGTGCCATCAGTGAGCCCGCCGGGACTTCAAATACGCAGTATTTT
TRBD1	TRBV28	many	TRBJ2-5	CASSFQGAVGETQYF	TGTGCCAGCAGTTTCCAGGGGGCAGTAGGAGAGACCCAGTACTTC
NA	TRBV6-6	NA	TRBJ2-5	CASSYPGAETQYF	TGTGCCAGCAGTTACCCCGGAGCCGAGACCCAGTACTTC
NA	TRBV5-1	few	TRBJ2-2	CASSNQEAGELFF	TGCGCCAGCAGCAATCAGGAGGCCGGGGAGCTGTTTTTT
TRBD2	TRBV28	many	TRBJ2-1	CASSLFLAGVYEQFF	TGTGCCAGCAGTTTATTTCTAGCGGGGGTTTATGAGCAGTTCTTC
TRBD1	TRBV28	NA	TRBJ1-2	CASRPGTAYGYTF	TGTGCCAGCAGGCCTGGGACAGCCTATGGCTACACCTTC